Below, 15 T cell receptor beta chains from the same sample are listed, as sequenced in a study of blood T cell repertoires in COVID-19. This table comes from immunoSEQ multiplex PCR, and its TCRdb copy is limited to in-frame clones, with some not included. The data show hundreds of thousands of clones, 70% to 90% seen once. The sequenced sample was peripheral blood. The receptors come from a man between 18 and 29 years old with COVID-19, enrolled during active disease.

This chain connects TRBV9 to TRBJ1-1; D may be TRBD1 (5 bases). Trimming removed 0 bases at V and 14 bases at J, with 14 bases between. The V gene's germline CDR1 is SGDLS and CDR2 YYNGEE. The CDR3 consists of 12 residues. The CDR3 DNA sequence: TGTGCCAGCAGCGTAGAAGGCCAGGGAAGGTTCTTT. This codes for CASSVEGQGRFF.

CDR3 DNA: TGTGCCAGCTCGGCGGGGCTCACCGGGGAGCTGTTTTTT. This sequence encodes CASSAGLTGELFF. The chain has TRBV18 and TRBJ2-2; the D gene is possibly TRBD2 (6 bases). Trimming left V 6 bases short and J 4 bases short, with 9 bases between. This CDR3 region has 13 residues. CDR1 and CDR2 from the germline V gene are KGHSH and LQKENI.

The chain combines TRBV19 with TRBJ1-2, with D possibly matching TRBD1 (5 bases). Between the trimmed V and J ends, which lost 6 bases and 3 bases, there was a span of 5 bases. Germline CDR1 LNHDA, CDR2 SQIVND (reference sequence). This CDR3 comprises 11 residues. The CDR3 nucleotides read TGTGCCAGTAGCAGGGACTATGGCTACACCTTC. Protein product: CASSRDYGYTF.

This clone was seen a handful of times. The gene calls are TRBV24-1 and TRBJ2-1; 8 nucleotides line up with TRBD1. The CDR3 length is 14 residues. Looked up from germline, CDR1 is KGHDR and CDR2 is SFDVKD. Unmatched junction bases numbered 7, after V lost 4 bases and J lost 9 bases. The DNA for the CDR3 is TGTGCCACCAGTGACACTAACGGACAGGGTGAGCAGTTCTTC. Protein sequence: CATSDTNGQGEQFF.

The chain recombines TRBV5-4 with TRBJ2-1; TRBD2 matches 7 bases. CDR3 length equals 16 residues. Trimming took 0 bases from V and 0 from J; bases not matched to a gene: 3. CDR1 and CDR2 from the germline V gene are SGHNT and YYREEE (reference sequence). DNA for the CDR3: TGTGCCAGCAGCTTGGGGGGGGGAAGCTCCTACAATGAGCAGTTCTTC. It encodes CASSLGGGSSYNEQFF.

This rearrangement joins TRBV29-1 to TRBJ2-5; 10 nucleotides agree with TRBD1. The V segment lost 8 bases and the J segment 3 bases; nucleotides outside the gene matches: 3. CDR1 is SQVTM, CDR2 ANQGSEA, per germline. The CDR3 runs 12 residues. The CDR3 here is CSTGTGEETQYF. CDR3 DNA: TGCAGCACAGGGACAGGGGAAGAGACCCAGTACTTC. Full variable domain (outside the CDR3, taken from reference TRBV29-1 and TRBJ2-5): SAVISQKPSRDICQRGTSLTIQCQVDSQVTMMFWYRQQPGQSLTLIATANQGSEATYESGFVIDKFPISRPNLTFSTLTVSNMSPEDSSIYLCSTGTGEETQYFGPGTRLLVL.

V and J are TRBV5-4 and TRBJ1-2; D is unresolved. Trimming pared 0 bases from V and 0 bases from J, leaving 9 bases between. This CDR3 comprises 15 residues. In germline, CDR1 is SGHNT, CDR2 YYREEE (reference sequence). The CDR3 reads CASSLGLGPNYGYTF. The CDR3, as DNA: TGTGCCAGCAGCTTGGGTCTTGGGCCTAACTATGGCTACACCTTC.

This chain connects TRBV2 to TRBJ2-1, with D perhaps matching TRBD2 (6 bases). Germline V gene lookup returns CDR1 SNHLY and CDR2 FYNNEI. V lost 8 bases and J 8 bases, leaving 22 bases between the germline ends. The CDR3 has 15 residues. CDR3 protein: CASGKRGGVVYEQFF. DNA of the CDR3: TGTGCCAGCGGGAAAAGGGGCGGGGTAGTCTATGAGCAGTTCTTC.

The chain carries TRBV2 and TRBJ2-2; 8 bases fit TRBD1. Losses at the gene ends were 1 base for V and 7 bases for J; bases not matched to a gene: 5. CDR1 and CDR2 from the germline V gene are SNHLY and FYNNEI. CDR3 size: 15 residues. The CDR3 region is CASSEGLGTGGELFF. DNA for the CDR3: TGTGCCAGCAGTGAAGGATTAGGGACAGGCGGGGAGCTGTTTTTT.

The rearrangement joins TRBV7-2 to TRBJ2-1; tentatively, D is TRBD2 (6 bases). Trimming removed 2 bases at V and 4 bases at J, with 12 bases between. Germline V gives CDR1 SGHTA, CDR2 FQGNSA. The CDR3 extends over 15 amino acids. The CDR3 DNA reads TGTGCCAGCAGCTTAAACGCGGGGCCTTACAATGAGCAGTTCTTC. This encodes CASSLNAGPYNEQFF.

V gene TRBV19 combines with J gene TRBJ2-7; possible D gene TRBD1, 5 bases. This CDR3 has 13 amino acids. CDR1 and CDR2 from the germline V gene are LNHDA and SQIVND (reference sequence). The V end lost 10 bases, the J end lost 6 bases, and 19 bases lay between the germline ends. Written as DNA, the CDR3 is TGTGCCACGGCGGTTGGGGCATTGAGCGAGCAGTACTTC. Its translation is CATAVGALSEQYF.

J is TRBJ2-7 and V is TRBV29-1, with 12 bases aligning to TRBD2. The ends lost 7 bases at V and 3 bases at J; junction bases unmatched: 1. Looked up from germline, CDR1 is SQVTM and CDR2 is ANQGSEA. CDR3 length equals 12 residues. CDR3 protein: CSGGLAGYEQYF. The CDR3 bases are TGCAGCGGGGGACTAGCGGGCTACGAGCAGTACTTC.

The rearrangement joins TRBV18 to TRBJ2-1, with D perhaps matching TRBD1 (6 bases). The V end was cut by 3 bases, the J end by 9 bases, with 9 bases between. The CDR3 contains 12 residues. Germline-derived CDR1 and CDR2 are KGHSH and LQKENI. The CDR3 here is CASSPLQGEQFF. The CDR3 nucleotides are TGTGCCAGCTCACCCCTACAGGGTGAGCAGTTCTTC.

The CDR3 region has the DNA TGCGCCAGCAGCCAATTTCAGGGCACAGATACGCAGTATTTT. It yields the protein CASSQFQGTDTQYF. J is TRBJ2-3 and V is TRBV4-1; D is unclear. CDR3 length equals 14 residues. Trimming left V 2 bases short and J 1 base short, with 7 bases between. Germline loops: CDR1 MGHRA, CDR2 YSYEKL.

The V gene is TRBV27, the J gene TRBJ2-7, with TRBD2 matching 7 bases. The CDR3 is 15 amino acids. Trimming took 5 bases from V and 2 from J; bases not matched to a gene: 9. From germline, CDR1 is MNHEY and CDR2 SMNVEV (reference sequence). The CDR3 nucleotides are TGTGCCAGCAGTCATGGGGGGGGGTTGGCCTACGAGCAGTACTTC. It specifies CASSHGGGLAYEQYF.